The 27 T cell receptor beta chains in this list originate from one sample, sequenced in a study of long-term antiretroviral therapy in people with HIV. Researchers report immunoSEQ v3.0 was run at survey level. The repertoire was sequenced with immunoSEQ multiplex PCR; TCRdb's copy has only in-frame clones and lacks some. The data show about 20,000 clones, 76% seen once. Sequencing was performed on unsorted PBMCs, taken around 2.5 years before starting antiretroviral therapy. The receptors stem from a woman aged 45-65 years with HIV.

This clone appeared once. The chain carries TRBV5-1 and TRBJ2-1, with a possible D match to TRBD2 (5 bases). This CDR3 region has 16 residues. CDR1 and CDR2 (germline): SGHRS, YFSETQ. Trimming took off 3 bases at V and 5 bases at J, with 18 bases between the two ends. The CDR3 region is CASSSRGMNPNNEQFF. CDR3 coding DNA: TGCGCCAGCAGCTCCCGAGGGATGAACCCTAACAATGAGCAGTTCTTC.

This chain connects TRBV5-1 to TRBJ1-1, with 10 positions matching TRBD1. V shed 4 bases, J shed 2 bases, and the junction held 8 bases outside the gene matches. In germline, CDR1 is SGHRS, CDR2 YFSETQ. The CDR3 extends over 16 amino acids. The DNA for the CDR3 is TGCGCCAGCAGCCCCGGACAGGGGGTCTTCAACACTGAAGCTTTCTTT. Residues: CASSPGQGVFNTEAFF.

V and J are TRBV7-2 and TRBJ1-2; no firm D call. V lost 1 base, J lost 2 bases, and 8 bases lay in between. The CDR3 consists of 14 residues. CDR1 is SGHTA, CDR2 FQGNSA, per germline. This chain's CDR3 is CASSLVGLNYGYTF. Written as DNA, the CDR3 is TGTGCCAGCAGCTTAGTAGGACTCAACTATGGCTACACCTTC.

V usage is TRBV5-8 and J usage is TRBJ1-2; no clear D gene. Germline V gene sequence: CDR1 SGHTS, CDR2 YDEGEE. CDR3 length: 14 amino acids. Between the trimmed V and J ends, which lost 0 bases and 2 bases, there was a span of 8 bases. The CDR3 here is CASSLGLGNYGYTF. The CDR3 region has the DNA TGTGCCAGCAGCTTGGGGCTGGGGAACTATGGCTACACCTTC.

CDR3 sequence reads: CASSLLNSNSNQPQHF. As DNA, the CDR3 is TGTGCCAGCAGCTTGCTTAACAGTAATAGCAATCAGCCCCAGCATTTT. J is TRBJ1-5 and V is TRBV5-5; D remains ambiguous. The CDR3 is 16 amino acids. The germline gives CDR1 SGHKS, CDR2 YYEKEE (reference sequence). Deletions cut 1 base from V and 0 bases from J, with 11 bases between.

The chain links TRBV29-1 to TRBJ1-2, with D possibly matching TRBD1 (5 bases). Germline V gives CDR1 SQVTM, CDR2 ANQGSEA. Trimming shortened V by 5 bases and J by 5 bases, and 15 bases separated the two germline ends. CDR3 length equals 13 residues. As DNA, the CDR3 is TGCAGCGTTTCACGGGGGGGGGAGTATGGCTACACCTTC. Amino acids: CSVSRGGEYGYTF.

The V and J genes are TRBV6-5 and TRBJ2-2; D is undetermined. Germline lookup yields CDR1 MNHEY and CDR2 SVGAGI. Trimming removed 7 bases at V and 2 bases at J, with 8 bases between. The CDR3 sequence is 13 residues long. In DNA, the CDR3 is TGTGCCAGCATGCAGGAAAACACCGGGGAGCTGTTTTTT. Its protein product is CASMQENTGELFF.

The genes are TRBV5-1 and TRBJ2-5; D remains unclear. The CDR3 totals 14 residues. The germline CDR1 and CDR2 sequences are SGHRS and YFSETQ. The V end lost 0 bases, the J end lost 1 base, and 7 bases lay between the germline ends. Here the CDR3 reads CASSLDSRQETQYF. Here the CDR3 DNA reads TGCGCCAGCAGCTTGGATAGCCGCCAAGAGACCCAGTACTTC.

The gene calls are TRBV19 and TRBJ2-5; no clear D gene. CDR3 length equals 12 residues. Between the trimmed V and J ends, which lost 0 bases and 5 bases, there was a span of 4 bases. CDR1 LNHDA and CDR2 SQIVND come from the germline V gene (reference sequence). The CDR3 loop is CASSIEGETQYF. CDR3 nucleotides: TGTGCCAGTAGTATAGAAGGGGAGACCCAGTACTTC.

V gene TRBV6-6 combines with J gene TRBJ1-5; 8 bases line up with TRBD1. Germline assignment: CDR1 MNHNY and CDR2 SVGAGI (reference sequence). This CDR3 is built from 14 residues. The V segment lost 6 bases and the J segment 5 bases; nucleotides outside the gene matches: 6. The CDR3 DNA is TGTGCCAGCAGCCAGGACAGGGTGGATCAGCCCCAGCATTTT. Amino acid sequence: CASSQDRVDQPQHF.

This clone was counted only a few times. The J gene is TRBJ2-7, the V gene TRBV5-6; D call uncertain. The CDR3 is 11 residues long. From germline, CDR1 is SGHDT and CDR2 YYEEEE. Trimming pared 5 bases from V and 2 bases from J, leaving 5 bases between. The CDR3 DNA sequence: TGTGCCAGCAGTTCTACCTACGAGCAGTACTTC. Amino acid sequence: CASSSTYEQYF.

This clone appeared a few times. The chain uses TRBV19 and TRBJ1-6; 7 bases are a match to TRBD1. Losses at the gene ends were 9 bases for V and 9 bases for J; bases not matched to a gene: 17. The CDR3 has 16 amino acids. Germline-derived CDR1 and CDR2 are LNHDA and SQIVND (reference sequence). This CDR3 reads CASTTRRGGEGSPLHF. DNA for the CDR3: TGTGCCAGCACTACTCGGAGAGGGGGCGAAGGTTCACCCCTCCACTTT.

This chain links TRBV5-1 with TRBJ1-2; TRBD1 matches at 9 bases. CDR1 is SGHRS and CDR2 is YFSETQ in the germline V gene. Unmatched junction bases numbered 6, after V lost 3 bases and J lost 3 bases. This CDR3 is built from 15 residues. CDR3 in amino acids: CASSSGQGWYYGYTF. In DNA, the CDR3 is TGCGCCAGCAGCTCCGGACAGGGGTGGTACTATGGCTACACCTTC.

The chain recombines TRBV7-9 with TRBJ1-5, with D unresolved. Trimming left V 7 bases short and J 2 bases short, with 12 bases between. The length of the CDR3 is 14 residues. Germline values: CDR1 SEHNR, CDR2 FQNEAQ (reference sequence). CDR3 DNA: TGTGCCAGCAATGAGCGTTCCGGCAATCAGCCCCAGCATTTT. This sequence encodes CASNERSGNQPQHF.

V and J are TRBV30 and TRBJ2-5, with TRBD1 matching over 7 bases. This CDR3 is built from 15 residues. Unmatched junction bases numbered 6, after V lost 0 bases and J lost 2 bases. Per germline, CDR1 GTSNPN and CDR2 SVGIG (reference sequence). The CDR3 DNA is TGTGCCTGGAGTGTACGAGGGGGCCAACAAGAGACCCAGTACTTC. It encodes CAWSVRGGQQETQYF.

CDR3 bases: TGTGCCAGTAAACCGACAGGCTCTGGAAACACCATATATTTT. It encodes CASKPTGSGNTIYF. The chain employs TRBV6-5 and TRBJ1-3; possible D gene TRBD1, 6 bases. The germline V gene encodes CDR1 MNHEY and CDR2 SVGAGI. V was shortened by 9 bases and J by 0 bases, with 12 bases between the two germline ends. The length of the CDR3 is 14 residues.

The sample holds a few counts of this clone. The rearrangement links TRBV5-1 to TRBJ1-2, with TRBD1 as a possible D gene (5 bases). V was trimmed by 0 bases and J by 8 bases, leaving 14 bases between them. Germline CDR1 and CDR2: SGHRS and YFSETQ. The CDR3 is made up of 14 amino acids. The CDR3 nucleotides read TGCGCCAGCAGCTTGGACAGGACTCTCGGGGGCTACACCTTC. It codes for CASSLDRTLGGYTF.

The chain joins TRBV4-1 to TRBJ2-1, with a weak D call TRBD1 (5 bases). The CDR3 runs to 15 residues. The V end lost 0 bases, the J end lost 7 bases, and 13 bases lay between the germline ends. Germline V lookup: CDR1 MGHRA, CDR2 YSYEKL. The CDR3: CASSQDIGRVNEQFF. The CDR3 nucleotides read TGCGCCAGCAGCCAAGATATCGGCAGGGTAAATGAGCAGTTCTTC.

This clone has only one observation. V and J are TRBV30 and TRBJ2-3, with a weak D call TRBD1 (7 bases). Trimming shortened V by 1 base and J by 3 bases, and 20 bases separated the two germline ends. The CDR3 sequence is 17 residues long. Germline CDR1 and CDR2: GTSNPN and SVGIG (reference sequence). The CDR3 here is CAWSALGGGEVTDTQYF. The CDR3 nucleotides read TGTGCCTGGAGTGCCTTAGGAGGGGGCGAGGTGACAGATACGCAGTATTTT.

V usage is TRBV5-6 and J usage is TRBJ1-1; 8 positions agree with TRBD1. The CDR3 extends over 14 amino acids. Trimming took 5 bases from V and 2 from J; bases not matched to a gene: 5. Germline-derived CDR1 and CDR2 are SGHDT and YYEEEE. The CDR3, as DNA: TGTGCCAGCAGAGAGGACAGGGTCAACACTGAAGCTTTCTTT. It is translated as CASREDRVNTEAFF.

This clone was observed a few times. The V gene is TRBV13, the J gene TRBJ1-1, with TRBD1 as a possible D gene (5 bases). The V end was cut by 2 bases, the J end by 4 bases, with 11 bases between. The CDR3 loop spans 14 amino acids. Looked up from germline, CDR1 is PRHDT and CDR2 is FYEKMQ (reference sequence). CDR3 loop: CASSLIVGGTEAFF. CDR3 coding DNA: TGTGCCAGCAGCTTAATCGTGGGGGGCACTGAAGCTTTCTTT.

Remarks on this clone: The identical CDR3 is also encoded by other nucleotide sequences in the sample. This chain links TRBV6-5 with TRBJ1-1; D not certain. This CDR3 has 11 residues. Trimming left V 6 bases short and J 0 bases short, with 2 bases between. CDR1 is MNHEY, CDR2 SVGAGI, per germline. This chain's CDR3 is CASRMNTEAFF. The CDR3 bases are TGTGCCAGCAGAATGAACACTGAAGCTTTCTTT.

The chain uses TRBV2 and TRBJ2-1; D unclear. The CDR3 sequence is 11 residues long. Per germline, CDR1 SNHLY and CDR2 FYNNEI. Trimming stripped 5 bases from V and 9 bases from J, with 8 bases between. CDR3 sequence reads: CASSRQIEQFF. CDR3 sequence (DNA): TGTGCCAGCAGTCGACAAATTGAGCAGTTCTTC.

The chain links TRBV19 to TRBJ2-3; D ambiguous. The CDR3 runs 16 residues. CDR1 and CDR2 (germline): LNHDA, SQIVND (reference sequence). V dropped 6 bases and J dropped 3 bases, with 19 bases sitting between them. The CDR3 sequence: CASRDSVTLGTDTQYF. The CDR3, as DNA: TGTGCCAGTAGAGACTCGGTCACATTGGGAACAGATACGCAGTATTTT.

The CDR3 DNA is TGTGCTAGTGGTCCCGCCGGGACAGGGGGCATTGGCTACACCTTC. It translates to CASGPAGTGGIGYTF. This sequence joins TRBV12-5 and TRBJ1-2; TRBD1 aligns across 12 bases. This CDR3 has 15 residues. Germline V CDR1 and CDR2: LGHNT, FRNRAP. J was trimmed by 7 bases and V by 5 bases; bases with no gene match: 8.

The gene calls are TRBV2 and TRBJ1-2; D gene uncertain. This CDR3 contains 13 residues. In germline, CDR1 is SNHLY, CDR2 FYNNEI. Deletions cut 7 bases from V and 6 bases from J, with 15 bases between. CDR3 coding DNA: TGTGCCAGCAATTCTGTTTGGCGGGATGGCTACACCTTC. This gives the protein CASNSVWRDGYTF.

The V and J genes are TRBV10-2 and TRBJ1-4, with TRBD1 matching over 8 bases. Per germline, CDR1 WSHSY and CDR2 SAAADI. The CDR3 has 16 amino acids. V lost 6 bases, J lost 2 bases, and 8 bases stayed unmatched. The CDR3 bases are TGCGCCAGCAGAAGGGGACAGGCCGATACTAATGAAAAACTGTTTTTT. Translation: CASRRGQADTNEKLFF.